This T cell receptor beta chain was profiled in a study of OX40 agonist ivuxolimab in advanced cancers. Study-wide context: Eligibility rules accepted prior anti-PD-1, anti-PD-L1 or anti-CTLA-4 therapy, and roughly 42% had some. Three dose-escalation patients had partial responses: one with hepatocellular carcinoma and two with cutaneous melanoma.

CDR1 SQVTM and CDR2 ANQGSEA come from the germline V gene. The CDR3 runs 14 residues. Trimming cost V 6 bases and J 3 bases; bases outside gene matches: 9. As to this clone: The target antigen is unknown.

The table came from immunoSEQ multiplex PCR; TCRdb's copy has only in-frame clones and leaves some out. Seen here are some 80,000 clones, roughly 85% observed once, and the top ten hold 2% to 3%. Whole-study findings and limits: Average numbers of expanded clones were greater in CD8+ T cells than in CD4+.

The source material was CD4+ or CD8+ T cells sorted from blood, sampled in a trial of the OX40 agonist ivuxolimab. V usage is TRBV29-1 and J usage is TRBJ1-2, with 8 nucleotides matching TRBD1. The clonotype originates from an adult with an advanced solid tumor such as melanoma, head and neck, liver or kidney cancer. The CDR3 loop is CSVPAGTGYYGYTF. As DNA, the CDR3 is TGCAGCGTGCCCGCCGGGACAGGATACTATGGCTACACCTTC.